Below, one TCR beta chain is given with its context. What it recognizes is unknown. The junction does not match germline at one end; this may be a read error. Researchers generated TCR beta cDNA from roughly 510 ng of total RNA, relying on a constant-region primer. Slightly modified ARM-PCR, run as three nested multiplex PCR rounds, produced the TCR beta libraries. It was with TRBV1-TRBV30 forward primers and a C-beta reverse primer that the first two PCR rounds were run, at around 9 cycles each. TCRdb analysed the multiplex PCR reads with MiXCR anew, one entry per CDR3 protein. The sample has around 330,000 distinct CDR3 sequences; 50% to 60% are singletons. These data are taken from a study of tumor-infiltrating lymphocytes in primary liver carcinoma. The wider study: Donors had hepatocellular carcinoma or combined HCC and intrahepatic cholangiocarcinoma. Samples returned roughly 3.5 to 7.13 million productive TCRbeta reads, a yield that was similar across tissue types.

The CDR3 runs 16 residues. CDR1 and CDR2 from the germline V gene are MNHEY and SVGAGI. Overall study results and limits: Top-250-clone fractions were significantly higher in tumors than in blood (p = 0.039).

Unsorted whole blood supplied the RNA, and germline DNA was extracted too. The source of this sequence is a young woman with primary liver carcinoma and hepatitis B virus infection. The rearrangement links TRBV6-5 to TRBJ1-6; perhaps TRBD1 as D (5 bases). The sample comprised peripheral blood. The chain's CDR3 is CASNYSSGTGYSPLHF. The CDR3 DNA reads as TGTGCCAGCAATTACTCGAGTGGGACCGGCTATTCACCCCTCCACTTT.